These 32 T cell receptor beta chains share one sample of origin, sequenced in a study of OX40 agonist ivuxolimab in advanced cancers. TCRdb's copy holds only in-frame clones and misses some; the assay was immunoSEQ multiplex PCR. Of approximately 70,000 clones listed, 80% to 95% were seen once; the top ten hold 0.44%. The sequencing here drew on CD4+ or CD8+ T cells sorted from blood, taken in a trial of the OX40 agonist ivuxolimab. Receptor source: an adult with an advanced solid tumor such as melanoma, head and neck, liver or kidney cancer.

The chain recombines TRBV7-9 with TRBJ2-7; 9 positions match TRBD2. The CDR3 contains 15 residues. Looked up from germline, CDR1 is SEHNR and CDR2 is FQNEAQ (reference sequence). The V and J ends lost 4 bases and 0 bases, in that order; junction bases with no gene match: 4. This CDR3 reads CASSSTSGHSYEQYF. As DNA, the CDR3 is TGTGCCAGCAGCTCCACTAGCGGGCACTCCTACGAGCAGTACTTC.

The chain carries TRBV6-5 and TRBJ2-1, with a possible D match to TRBD2 (5 bases). Germline V gene lookup returns CDR1 MNHEY and CDR2 SVGAGI. V was cut by 5 bases and J by 6 bases, with 14 bases left in between. The CDR3 consists of 14 residues. The CDR3 nucleotides read TGTGCCAGCAGTCCACGCGGGCTCCTCAATGAGCAGTTCTTC. It translates to CASSPRGLLNEQFF.

V is TRBV27 and J is TRBJ2-7; no reliable D call. Germline loops: CDR1 MNHEY, CDR2 SMNVEV (reference sequence). The V end lost 0 bases, the J end lost 0 bases, and 15 bases lay between the germline ends. This CDR3 is 17 amino acids long. The CDR3 spells CASSLSGVGPSSYEQYF. The CDR3 DNA follows: TGTGCCAGCAGTTTATCGGGTGTAGGTCCAAGCTCCTACGAGCAGTACTTC.

The chain combines TRBV15 with TRBJ2-1, with 7 bases aligning to TRBD2. From germline, CDR1 is LNHNV and CDR2 YYDKDF (reference sequence). Unmatched junction bases numbered 10, after V lost 7 bases and J lost 7 bases. The CDR3 consists of 14 residues. Here the CDR3 DNA reads TGTGCCACCACGGGGGGAGGTTCGCGGAATGAGCAGTTCTTC. It specifies CATTGGGSRNEQFF.

This clone appeared once. V and J are TRBV9 and TRBJ2-1, with 11 bases aligning to TRBD2. Germline CDR1 reads SGDLS; CDR2 reads YYNGEE. Trimming at V came to 1 base and at J to 7 bases, leaving 16 bases not matched to a gene. There are 19 residues in the CDR3. CDR3 in amino acids: CASSVSGRGTSGSLNEQFF. CDR3 DNA: TGTGCCAGCAGCGTATCCGGGAGGGGTACTAGCGGGAGTTTGAATGAGCAGTTCTTC.

This clone has only one observation. The rearrangement links TRBV5-1 to TRBJ2-3, with 8 bases lining up with TRBD2. J was trimmed by 6 bases and V by 0 bases; bases with no gene match: 9. This CDR3 comprises 16 residues. Germline lookup yields CDR1 SGHRS and CDR2 YFSETQ. This CDR3 reads CASSLEVGLVSDTQYF. CDR3 DNA sequence: TGCGCCAGCAGCTTGGAGGTGGGACTAGTGAGCGATACGCAGTATTTT.

The chain joins TRBV7-2 to TRBJ2-3; 16 bases are a match to TRBD2. Germline CDR1 and CDR2: SGHTA and FQGNSA. This CDR3 is 19 amino acids long. V trimming: 5 bases; J trimming: 1 base; junction bases outside the gene matches: 9. The CDR3 coding sequence is TGTGCCAGCAGCGCGCCGGGACTAGCGGGAGGGTTCGGCACAGATACGCAGTATTTT. Translating gives CASSAPGLAGGFGTDTQYF.

The chain carries TRBV18 and TRBJ2-5, with D possibly called TRBD1 or TRBD2 (5 bases each). Deletions cut 3 bases from V and 3 bases from J, with 8 bases between. CDR3 length: 13 residues. Germline assignment: CDR1 KGHSH and CDR2 LQKENI. CDR3 coding DNA: TGTGCCAGCTCACCTGGGACCGAAGAGACCCAGTACTTC. This gives the protein CASSPGTEETQYF.

The chain has TRBV7-6 and TRBJ2-5; D ambiguous. The CDR3 length is 11 residues. CDR1 SGHVS and CDR2 FNYEAQ come from the germline V gene. Between the trimmed V and J ends, which lost 6 bases and 1 base, there was a span of 3 bases. For the CDR3, the DNA is TGTGCCAGCAGTATCCAAGAGACCCAGTACTTC. This translates into CASSIQETQYF. The full variable domain, its missing parts supplied by reference TRBV7-6 and TRBJ2-5, is GAGVSQSPRYKVTKRGQDVALRCDPISGHVSLYWYRQALGQGPEFLTYFNYEAQQDKSGLPNDRFSAERPEGSISTLTIQRTEQRDSAMYRCASSIQETQYFGPGTRLLVL.

The chain couples TRBV6-6 to TRBJ2-3; D not certain. CDR1 and CDR2 from the germline V gene are MNHNY and SVGAGI (reference sequence). CDR3 size: 12 residues. V dropped 6 bases and J dropped 2 bases, with 6 bases sitting between them. The CDR3 bases are TGTGCCAGCAGGGCAGTCACAGATACGCAGTATTTT. Translated, it gives CASRAVTDTQYF.

The rearrangement links TRBV5-1 to TRBJ2-2, with 9 bases fitting TRBD1. Germline assignment: CDR1 SGHRS and CDR2 YFSETQ. The CDR3 has 15 residues. After removal of 4 bases from V and 4 bases from J, the junction contained 5 bases not matched to a gene. CDR3 in amino acids: CASSTGTGPTGELFF. The DNA for the CDR3 is TGCGCCAGCAGCACCGGGACAGGGCCCACCGGGGAGCTGTTTTTT.

V and J are TRBV30 and TRBJ2-7; D possibly uses TRBD1 or TRBD2 (6 bases each). Between the trimmed V and J ends, which lost 5 bases and 4 bases, there was a span of 18 bases. The germline gives CDR1 GTSNPN, CDR2 SVGIG (reference sequence). This CDR3 region has 14 residues. CDR3 sequence reads: CAWCSPPGAYEQYF. CDR3 in DNA: TGTGCCTGGTGTTCCCCGCCGGGGGCATACGAGCAGTACTTC.

The chain couples TRBV4-2 to TRBJ2-7; TRBD1 aligns across 7 bases. The length of the CDR3 is 13 residues. Germline trimming cut 4 bases from V and 5 bases from J; bases unmatched to any gene: 5. Germline CDR1 LGHNA, CDR2 YNFKEQ. The DNA of the CDR3 is TGTGCCAGCAGCCCTAACAGGGGTGACGAGCAGTACTTC. Translation: CASSPNRGDEQYF.

The chain uses TRBV15 and TRBJ1-5, with unresolved D. CDR3 length equals 17 residues. V was clipped by 0 bases and J by 4 bases, with 16 bases between them. Germline CDR1 reads LNHNV; CDR2 reads YYDKDF (reference sequence). CDR3 sequence (DNA): TGTGCCACCAGCAGAGATTCTCGGATCCCCTTTAATCAGCCCCAGCATTTT. Its translation: CATSRDSRIPFNQPQHF.

This clone turned up a few times. V is TRBV4-1 and J is TRBJ2-5; D is tentatively TRBD1 or TRBD2 (5 bases each). Germline CDR1 is MGHRA and CDR2 is YSYEKL. Trimming shortened V by 2 bases and J by 3 bases, and 13 bases separated the two germline ends. The CDR3 length is 15 residues. The CDR3 DNA sequence: TGCGCCAGCAGCCAAACCCGGGACGGAAAAGAGACCCAGTACTTC. Amino acids: CASSQTRDGKETQYF.

This clone was seen a single time. The chain carries TRBV30 and TRBJ2-7; either TRBD1 or TRBD2 may fit D (5 bases each). The germline V and J ends were trimmed by 5 bases and 5 bases, with 10 bases remaining between them. This CDR3 is built from 11 residues. Per the germline V gene, CDR1 is GTSNPN and CDR2 is SVGIG (reference sequence). DNA for the CDR3: TGTGCCTGGGGGGGTTTCGACGAGCAGTACTTC. Protein product: CAWGGFDEQYF.

This clone was recorded once. The chain couples TRBV18 to TRBJ2-7; D ambiguous. V lost 5 bases, J lost 1 base, and 3 bases lay in between. The length of the CDR3 is 11 residues. From germline, CDR1 is KGHSH and CDR2 LQKENI. This CDR3 is CASSFSYEQYF. The CDR3 nucleotides read TGTGCCAGCTCATTTTCCTACGAGCAGTACTTC.

This clone showed up just a few times. J is TRBJ1-2 and V is TRBV6-1; 7 nucleotides line up with TRBD1. The CDR3 totals 14 residues. The germline gives CDR1 MNHNS, CDR2 SASEGT. V was clipped by 3 bases and J by 8 bases; unmatched bases: 9. The chain's CDR3 is CASSDDRAVRGYTF. CDR3 bases: TGTGCCAGCAGTGATGACAGGGCGGTACGGGGCTACACCTTC.

The chain uses TRBV10-3 and TRBJ1-1, with D maybe TRBD1 (5 bases). Germline V CDR1 and CDR2: ENHRY, SYGVKD. V was pared by 8 bases and J by 1 base, with 14 bases between. The CDR3 runs to 14 residues. In nucleotides, the CDR3 is TGTGCCATCGGGACGGTTTTCTCGAACACTGAAGCTTTCTTT. This encodes CAIGTVFSNTEAFF.

This chain joins TRBV14 and TRBJ1-1; D might be TRBD1 (5 bases). In germline, CDR1 is SGHDN, CDR2 FVKESK. The CDR3 runs to 14 residues. Trimming shortened V by 2 bases and J by 7 bases, and 14 bases separated the two germline ends. The CDR3 protein is CASSQPGRGFEAFF. The CDR3 DNA reads as TGTGCCAGCAGCCAACCCGGGAGGGGATTTGAAGCTTTCTTT.

This sequence joins TRBV7-6 and TRBJ1-4; TRBD1 is a possible D gene (5 bases). The germline V and J ends were trimmed by 0 bases and 5 bases, with 7 bases remaining between them. Germline CDR1 SGHVS, CDR2 FNYEAQ. The CDR3 extends over 14 amino acids. CDR3 in amino acids: CASSLAGVNEKLFF. The CDR3 DNA sequence: TGTGCCAGCAGCTTAGCGGGGGTAAATGAAAAACTGTTTTTT. The whole variable domain, remainder taken from reference TRBV7-6 and TRBJ1-4, is GAGVSQSPRYKVTKRGQDVALRCDPISGHVSLYWYRQALGQGPEFLTYFNYEAQQDKSGLPNDRFSAERPEGSISTLTIQRTEQRDSAMYRCASSLAGVNEKLFFGSGTQLSVL.

There are a few counts of this clone. V and J are TRBV30 and TRBJ1-1; 7 bases map to TRBD1. The CDR3 totals 11 residues. Germline-derived CDR1 and CDR2 are GTSNPN and SVGIG (reference sequence). The DNA for the CDR3 is TGTGCGTACAGGGGTAACACTGAAGCTTTCTTT. Protein: CAYRGNTEAFF.

The chain employs TRBV10-3 and TRBJ2-1; 11 nucleotides match TRBD2. The junction had 15 bases not matched to a gene; V was cut back by 6 bases and J by 8 bases. The CDR3 has 17 amino acids. Germline V gene sequence: CDR1 ENHRY, CDR2 SYGVKD. The CDR3 spells CAISKGSLSGRADEQFF. The CDR3 DNA follows: TGTGCCATCAGCAAAGGTTCCCTTAGCGGGAGGGCCGATGAGCAGTTCTTC.

This chain connects TRBV6-5 to TRBJ2-1; no clear D. CDR3 length equals 14 residues. Trimming shortened V by 7 bases and J by 4 bases, and 14 bases separated the two germline ends. The germline V gene has CDR1 MNHEY and CDR2 SVGAGI. The CDR3 DNA sequence: TGTGCCAGCAACGAAGGCGGCCCATACAATGAGCAGTTCTTC. Protein product: CASNEGGPYNEQFF.

The rearrangement links TRBV6-1 to TRBJ1-1, with no clear D. CDR1 is MNHNS and CDR2 is SASEGT in the germline V gene. Trimming shortened V by 1 base and J by 0 bases, and 6 bases separated the two germline ends. This CDR3 is 14 amino acids long. The CDR3 region has the DNA TGTGCCAGCAGTGAAGGTGGGGTGAACACTGAAGCTTTCTTT. Residues: CASSEGGVNTEAFF.

This clone was observed a few times. This chain joins TRBV2 and TRBJ2-7; 10 bases are shared with TRBD2. Germline CDR1 reads SNHLY; CDR2 reads FYNNEI. The CDR3 spans 14 residues. V lost 4 bases and J lost 6; bases outside the gene matches: 6. The CDR3 loop reads CASSALAGEGEQYF. DNA for the CDR3: TGTGCCAGCAGTGCTCTAGCGGGAGAGGGCGAGCAGTACTTC. Supplemented by reference TRBV2 and TRBJ2-7, the full variable domain reads EPEVTQTPSHQVTQMGQEVILRCVPISNHLYFYWYRQILGQKVEFLVSFYNNEISEKSEIFDDQFSVERPDGSNFTLKIRSTKLEDSAMYFCASSALAGEGEQYFGPGTRLTVT.

The rearrangement joins TRBV19 to TRBJ1-2, with D possibly TRBD1 on 5 matching bases. The V gene's germline CDR1 is LNHDA and CDR2 SQIVND (reference sequence). The CDR3 totals 14 residues. V was clipped by 6 bases and J by 7 bases, with 18 bases between them. This CDR3 reads CASSGVRERGGYTF. The CDR3 region has the DNA TGTGCCAGTAGCGGTGTAAGGGAAAGGGGTGGCTACACCTTC.

This chain links TRBV7-2 with TRBJ2-7; tentative D call: TRBD1 (6 bases). CDR1 and CDR2 (germline): SGHTA, FQGNSA. The CDR3 sequence is 15 residues long. The V gene lost 3 bases and the J gene lost 4 bases, with 16 bases spanning the gap. The CDR3 DNA sequence: TGTGCCAGCAGCTTTACCCACGGACAGACTTACGAGCAGTACTTC. As protein: CASSFTHGQTYEQYF.

The rearrangement links TRBV10-3 to TRBJ1-5; 7 bases are a match to TRBD1. V lost 2 bases, J lost 0 bases, and 4 bases stayed unmatched. The CDR3 runs 16 residues. The V gene's germline CDR1 is ENHRY and CDR2 SYGVKD. CDR3 sequence reads: CAISERDSNSNQPQHF. As DNA, the CDR3 is TGTGCCATCAGTGAGCGGGACAGTAATAGCAATCAGCCCCAGCATTTT.

This chain uses TRBV5-1 with TRBJ2-4, with a weak D call TRBD2 (5 bases). There are 14 residues in the CDR3. V was shortened by 0 bases and J by 8 bases, with 12 bases between the two germline ends. CDR1 and CDR2 (germline): SGHRS, YFSETQ. CDR3 region: CASSLGESGDIQYF. The CDR3 DNA sequence: TGCGCCAGCAGCTTGGGGGAGAGCGGAGACATTCAGTACTTC.

This clone was seen more than once but under ten times. The genes are TRBV9 and TRBJ2-3; the D is unclear. V was pared by 0 bases and J by 2 bases, with 4 bases between. The germline V gene encodes CDR1 SGDLS and CDR2 YYNGEE. The CDR3 has 13 residues. As DNA, the CDR3 is TGTGCCAGCAGCGTAGGTCTCACAGATACGCAGTATTTT. Its translation is CASSVGLTDTQYF.

CDR3 in DNA: TGTGCCAGCAGTGTCGGGACAGCTTTCGGCTACACCTTC. Its protein is CASSVGTAFGYTF. J is TRBJ1-2 and V is TRBV2; 7 bases map to TRBD1. CDR1 is SNHLY, CDR2 FYNNEI, per germline. CDR3 size: 13 residues. The ends lost 4 bases at V and 8 bases at J; junction bases unmatched: 7.